Listed here are 31 T cell receptor beta chains from one sample, sequenced in a study of T cell repertoires in cytomegalovirus infection. Antigens for these TCRs are unknown. TCRdb processed the reads anew with MiXCR; each CDR3 protein has one entry. In the table there are about 480,000 distinct CDR3 sequences, roughly 34% of which are singletons. This material consisted of cultured PBMCs, taken from culture after CMV antigen stimulation. The receptor set was obtained from a human donor in good health (CMV status not recorded). Some clones in this sample may be carry-over from other donors' samples.

In this sample, this clonotype turned up a few times. The CDR3 sequence is CASSVGQTLYEQYV. The CDR3 nucleotides are TGTGCCAGCAGTGTGGGACAGACACTTTACGAGCAGTACGTC. V usage is TRBV2 and J usage is TRBJ2-7, with 7 nucleotides matching TRBD1. Germline-derived CDR1 and CDR2 are SNHLY and FYNNEI. V gave up 4 bases and J gave up 4 bases; unmatched junction bases: 7. This CDR3 comprises 14 residues.

This clonotype was seen more than once but under ten times. The chain links TRBV6-8 to TRBJ1-1; the D is unclear. CDR1 and CDR2 from the germline V gene are MNHGY and SAAAGT. CDR3 size: 17 residues. V was cut by 6 bases and J by 1 base, with 21 bases left in between. CDR3 sequence: CASSRDPYRLTNTEAFF. The CDR3 DNA sequence: TGTGCCAGCAGCCGTGACCCATACCGTCTAACGAACACTGAAGCTTTCTTT.

This clonotype was observed a handful of times. This chain links TRBV24-1 with TRBJ2-7; D might be TRBD2 (6 bases). Germline V gives CDR1 KGHDR, CDR2 SFDVKD. This CDR3 has 18 residues. With 2 bases removed from V and 0 bases from J, the gap between germline ends came to 19 bases. The CDR3 loop reads CATSDSNRLARDSYEQYV. Here the CDR3 DNA reads TGTGCCACCAGTGATTCAAACCGGCTAGCGCGAGACTCCTACGAGCAGTACGTC.

The rearrangement links TRBV27 to TRBJ2-7; D gene ambiguous. The CDR3 is 12 amino acids. CDR1 and CDR2 (germline): MNHEY, SMNVEV (reference sequence). Between the trimmed V and J ends, which lost 8 bases and 2 bases, there was a span of 10 bases. The DNA for the CDR3 is TGTGCCAGCGGGTACGGACCCTACGAGCAGTACGTC. Amino acids: CASGYGPYEQYV.

The chain joins TRBV12-3 or TRBV12-4 to TRBJ2-3; possibly TRBD2 for D (6 bases). This CDR3 comprises 14 residues. V shed 4 bases and J shed 13 bases, with 21 bases lying between them. CDR3 in DNA: TGTGCCAGCAGTTCTATCGAATACGGGGGAGTCAAGTATTTT. This codes for CASSSIEYGGVKYF.

This chain connects TRBV4-1 to TRBJ2-3, with 8 bases fitting TRBD2. Germline lookup yields CDR1 MGHRA and CDR2 YSYEKL. This CDR3 has 18 amino acids. Trimming took 4 bases from V and 2 from J; bases not matched to a gene: 14. CDR3 bases: TGCGCCAGCAGCCTTGAGCGGGAGTTCGTCTTCGCCACAGATACGCAGTATTTT. This encodes CASSLEREFVFATDTQYF.

V usage is TRBV3-1 and J usage is TRBJ2-1; 7 bases line up with TRBD2. Germline loops: CDR1 LGHDT, CDR2 YNNKEL (reference sequence). This CDR3 comprises 14 residues. Trimming at V came to 3 bases and at J to 7 bases, leaving 6 bases not matched to a gene. In nucleotides, the CDR3 is TGTGCCAGCAGCCAGGCGGGACTACTGAATGAGCAGTTCTTC. Translation gives CASSQAGLLNEQFF.

This clonotype has at least ten counts. This chain uses TRBV7-8 with TRBJ2-7; D is unclear. Germline values: CDR1 SGHVS, CDR2 FQNEAQ. Trimming removed 2 bases from V and 2 bases from J, with 10 bases in between. This CDR3 spans 14 amino acids. CDR3 amino acids: CASSLLRTTYEQYV. As DNA, the CDR3 is TGTGCCAGCAGCTTATTAAGGACCACCTACGAGCAGTACGTC.

In this sample, this clonotype turned up a few times. The gene calls are TRBV7-7 and TRBJ2-2; 7 positions match TRBD1. The CDR3 consists of 15 residues. The ends lost 2 bases at V and 6 bases at J; junction bases unmatched: 6. The germline V gene has CDR1 SSHAT and CDR2 FNYEAQ (reference sequence). The CDR3, as DNA: TGTGCCAGCAGCTTACGGACAGGCTCTCCCGGGGAGCTGTTTTTT. This gives the protein CASSLRTGSPGELFF.

The sample holds a few counts of this clonotype. The rearrangement links TRBV5-1 to TRBJ2-1; 8 nucleotides agree with TRBD1. V shed 2 bases and J 8 bases; nucleotides not matched to a gene: 12. Germline V gene sequence: CDR1 SGHRS, CDR2 YFSETQ. CDR3 length: 16 residues. CDR3 in DNA: TGCGCCAGCAGCTTATATCCAGGGGGCCGAAGGGATGAGCAGTTCTTC. Amino acids: CASSLYPGGRRDEQFF.

The chain carries TRBV7-8 and TRBJ2-7; possibly TRBD1 for D (6 bases). The CDR3 has 13 residues. Trimming removed 2 bases from V and 6 bases from J, with 11 bases in between. Per the germline V gene, CDR1 is SGHVS and CDR2 is FQNEAQ. The CDR3 DNA is TGTGCCAGCAGCTTACCAGGGGCCCTCGAGCAGTACTTC. It translates to CASSLPGALEQYF.

This sequence joins TRBV5-6 and TRBJ2-4, with 9 bases lining up with TRBD2. Losses at the gene ends were 4 bases for V and 8 bases for J; bases not matched to a gene: 10. CDR3 length equals 15 residues. The V gene's germline CDR1 is SGHDT and CDR2 YYEEEE. DNA for the CDR3: TGTGCCAGCAGCGTGTCTGGGCGGGAGGGGGACATTCAGTACTTC. Translating it yields CASSVSGREGDIQYF.

This clonotype appeared many times. The chain has TRBV24-1 and TRBJ1-1; no clear D. The CDR3 length is 15 residues. Trimming removed 5 bases at V and 1 base at J, with 13 bases between. Germline V gene data show CDR1 as KGHDR and CDR2 as SFDVKD. CDR3 sequence reads: CATSVRTAKNTEAFF. As DNA, the CDR3 is TGTGCCACCAGTGTCAGGACGGCCAAGAACACTGAAGCTTTCTTT.

A few counts support this clonotype. The CDR3 DNA is TGTGCCAGCAGCCTTGGCCTAGTCGGAGAGACCCAGTACTTC. It encodes CASSLGLVGETQYF. The J gene is TRBJ2-5, the V gene TRBV4-2; D gene unclear. Germline V gene lookup returns CDR1 LGHNA and CDR2 YNFKEQ. The CDR3 totals 14 residues. The V and J ends lost 4 bases and 4 bases respectively, with 13 bases between them.

This sequence joins TRBV15 and TRBJ1-5, with D uncertain. This CDR3 region has 12 residues. V was trimmed by 3 bases and J by 4 bases, leaving 4 bases between them. The V gene's germline CDR1 is LNHNV and CDR2 YYDKDF (reference sequence). As DNA, the CDR3 is TGTGCCACCAGCAGTAATAATCAGCCCCAGCATTTT. Translated: CATSSNNQPQHF.

This clonotype has more than one count but fewer than ten. The CDR3 loop is CASSAEPGLGEQYF. The CDR3, as DNA: TGTGCCAGCAGCGCGGAGCCAGGGTTGGGCGAGCAGTACTTC. The chain uses TRBV11-1 and TRBJ2-7; tentatively, D is TRBD1 (5 bases). Between the trimmed V and J ends, which lost 5 bases and 6 bases, there was a span of 17 bases. The CDR3 has 14 residues. Per germline, CDR1 SGHAT and CDR2 FQDESV (reference sequence).

The J gene is TRBJ2-2, the V gene TRBV7-2; possibly TRBD2 for D (6 bases). Per the germline V gene, CDR1 is SGHTA and CDR2 is FQGNSA. The CDR3 is 15 residues long. V lost 2 bases to trimming and J lost 6 bases, with 13 bases between them. The CDR3 DNA reads as TGTGCCAGCAGCTTATACGGGACTGGGGCCGGGGAGCTGTTTTTT. This codes for CASSLYGTGAGELFF.

V gene TRBV11-3 combines with J gene TRBJ1-1; 9 bases fit TRBD1. The CDR3 is made up of 17 amino acids. With 1 base clipped from V and 2 bases from J, the junction kept 8 bases outside the gene matches. Germline V lookup: CDR1 SGHNT, CDR2 YENEEA. The CDR3 spells CASSLGRTGVGNTEAFF. Here the CDR3 DNA reads TGTGCCAGCAGCTTAGGGCGGACAGGGGTAGGCAACACTGAAGCTTTCTTT.

V gene TRBV30 combines with J gene TRBJ2-5; D call uncertain. Germline V lookup: CDR1 GTSNPN, CDR2 SVGIG (reference sequence). The CDR3 contains 14 residues. Trimming left V 2 bases short and J 5 bases short, with 15 bases between. CDR3: CAWSTLGRTETQYF. The CDR3 nucleotides are TGTGCCTGGAGTACTCTCGGCCGAACGGAGACCCAGTACTTC.

There are many counts of this clonotype. The genes are TRBV7-2 and TRBJ2-2; 9 nucleotides align to TRBD1. The V and J ends lost 7 bases and 0 bases, in that order; junction bases with no gene match: 9. The germline gives CDR1 SGHTA, CDR2 FQGNSA. The CDR3 length is 17 residues. The CDR3 here is CASTRSGQGSNTGELFF. The CDR3 DNA sequence: TGTGCCAGCACACGGTCGGGACAGGGTTCGAACACCGGGGAGCTGTTTTTT.

The chain uses TRBV24-1 and TRBJ1-5; 7 bases match TRBD1. Germline CDR1 KGHDR, CDR2 SFDVKD. The trim removed 4 bases at V and 0 bases at J, leaving 11 bases unmatched. The CDR3 covers 18 residues. In DNA, the CDR3 is TGTGCCACCAGTGAAACCGCACCACAGGGGTATAGCAATCAGCCCCAGCATTTT. Translated: CATSETAPQGYSNQPQHF.

The genes are TRBV9 and TRBJ2-3, with a weak D call TRBD2 (6 bases). The germline CDR1 and CDR2 sequences are SGDLS and YYNGEE. CDR3 size: 15 residues. V was pared by 5 bases and J by 6 bases, with 19 bases between. CDR3 region: CASSRGLGVKDTQYF. For the CDR3, the DNA is TGTGCCAGCAGTCGGGGACTGGGGGTTAAGGATACGCAGTATTTT.

The rearrangement joins TRBV29-1 to TRBJ2-1, with 12 bases aligning to TRBD1. Germline trimming cut 6 bases from V and 4 bases from J; bases unmatched to any gene: 19. CDR3 length: 19 residues. The V gene's germline CDR1 is SQVTM and CDR2 ANQGSEA. The chain's CDR3 is CSVDPGQGAITTLYNEQFF. The CDR3 nucleotides are TGCAGCGTCGACCCGGGACAGGGGGCTATAACAACCCTTTACAATGAGCAGTTCTTC.

The rearrangement links TRBV7-8 to TRBJ2-1; D unresolved. The CDR3 is made up of 16 amino acids. With 0 bases removed from V and 0 bases from J, the gap between germline ends came to 9 bases. Germline V gene sequence: CDR1 SGHVS, CDR2 FQNEAQ. The CDR3 reads CASSLAGMSSYNEQFF. CDR3 in DNA: TGTGCCAGCAGCTTAGCTGGAATGAGCTCCTACAATGAGCAGTTCTTC.

In its sample, this clonotype was seen once. The chain combines TRBV20-1 with TRBJ2-3; D remains unclear. The germline V gene has CDR1 DFQATT and CDR2 SNEGSKA (reference sequence). The CDR3 totals 15 residues. Trimming took 3 bases from V and 0 from J, leaving 13 bases between them. CDR3 nucleotide sequence: TGCAGTGCTAGTGCGAGCATGTCTAGCACAGATACGCAGTATTTT. Encoded protein: CSASASMSSTDTQYF.

This clonotype came up many times. The V call is TRBV19, the J call TRBJ2-7, with D unclear. V lost 6 bases to trimming and J lost 5 bases, with 17 bases between them. Germline V gene sequence: CDR1 LNHDA, CDR2 SQIVND (reference sequence). The CDR3 is 14 residues long. The CDR3 region has the DNA TGTGCCAGTAGCCGGTGGGTTGCGGACGACGAGCAGTACTTC. This translates into CASSRWVADDEQYF.

There are a few counts of this clonotype. The J gene is TRBJ2-7, the V gene TRBV5-4, with D hard to call. The CDR3 has 14 amino acids. The ends were cut back, 3 bases at V and 4 bases at J, with 14 bases in the middle. Germline CDR1 and CDR2: SGHNT and YYREEE (reference sequence). The CDR3 nucleotides are TGTGCCAGCAGCTCGCCAGGAGATATATACGAGCAGTACGTC. It codes for CASSSPGDIYEQYV.

To note about this clonotype: One end of the junction fails to match germline, which may point to a read error. V is TRBV7-6 and J is TRBJ2-2; TRBD2 agrees at 8 bases. Per germline, CDR1 SGHVS and CDR2 FNYEAQ. The CDR3 is made up of 14 amino acids. CDR3 DNA sequence: TGTGCTAGCAGCCAGCGGGAGAGCGGCGGGGAGCTGTTTTTT. Encoded protein: CASSQRESGGELFF.

The CDR3 loop is CASSLGRVGSLNTGELFF. DNA for the CDR3: TGTGCCAGCAGCTTAGGACGCGTCGGGAGCTTGAACACCGGGGAGCTGTTTTTT. The chain has TRBV7-2 and TRBJ2-2; D may be TRBD2 (6 bases). Germline-derived CDR1 and CDR2 are SGHTA and FQGNSA. This CDR3 spans 18 amino acids. Deletions cut 1 base from V and 1 base from J, with 16 bases between. Based on the CDR3 plus reference TRBV7-2 and TRBJ2-2, the full variable domain is GAGVSQSPSNKVTEKGKDVELRCDPISGHTALYWYRQSLGQGLEFLIYFQGNSAPDKSGLPSDRFSAERTGGSVSTLTIQRTQQEDSAVYLCASSLGRVGSLNTGELFFGEGSRLTVL.

The genes are TRBV7-9 and TRBJ1-6, with 8 nucleotides matching TRBD1. This CDR3 is 14 amino acids long. V was clipped by 1 base and J by 10 bases; unmatched bases: 3. Looked up from germline, CDR1 is SEHNR and CDR2 is FQNEAQ (reference sequence). CDR3 in amino acids: CASSLGTGLSPLHF. The CDR3 DNA sequence: TGTGCCAGCAGCTTAGGGACAGGGTTATCACCCCTCCACTTT. Combining the CDR3 with reference TRBV7-9 and TRBJ1-6 gives the whole variable domain DTGVSQNPRHKITKRGQNVTFRCDPISEHNRLYWYRQTLGQGPEFLTYFQNEAQLEKSRLLSDRFSAERPKGSFSTLEIQRTEQGDSAMYLCASSLGTGLSPLHFGNGTRLTVT.

This clonotype was seen more than once but under ten times. The gene calls are TRBV27 and TRBJ2-6, with D possibly TRBD1 on 5 matching bases. V was clipped by 3 bases and J by 0 bases, with 15 bases between them. Germline CDR1 is MNHEY and CDR2 is SMNVEV (reference sequence). The CDR3 has 18 amino acids. The CDR3 region is CASSFLGAGPSGANVLTF. CDR3 coding DNA: TGTGCCAGCAGTTTTCTTGGTGCAGGGCCCTCTGGGGCCAACGTCCTGACTTTC. The entire variable domain, with the rest obtained from reference TRBV27 and TRBJ2-6, is as follows: EAQVTQNPRYLITVTGKKLTVTCSQNMNHEYMSWYRQDPGLGLRQIYYSMNVEVTDKGDVPEGYKVSRKEKRNFPLILESPSPNQTSLYFCASSFLGAGPSGANVLTFGAGSRLTVL.